This TCR beta chain was profiled in a study of cytomegalovirus exposure and HLA in healthy donors. With 60 Vbeta and 13 Jbeta primers, the PCR was carried out. Here immunoSEQ multiplex PCR was the method, and the copy in TCRdb shows in-frame clones only, minus some. The sample gives some 200,000 clones, less than 85% of which show up once; more than 1.5% is in the top ten. From germline, CDR1 is SGDLS and CDR2 YYNGEE. The V end was cut by 4 bases, the J end by 0 bases, with 19 bases between. The length of the CDR3 is 18 residues. This clonotype originated in a girl under 18 in good health and CMV-seropositive. Input material: PBMCs. The chain is built from TRBV9 and TRBJ2-2, with TRBD1 as a possible D gene (6 bases). The CDR3 DNA is TGTGCCAGCAGCCCCCGCCCTGACCGGGACACGAACACCGGGGAGCTGTTTTTT. Protein: CASSPRPDRDTNTGELFF.